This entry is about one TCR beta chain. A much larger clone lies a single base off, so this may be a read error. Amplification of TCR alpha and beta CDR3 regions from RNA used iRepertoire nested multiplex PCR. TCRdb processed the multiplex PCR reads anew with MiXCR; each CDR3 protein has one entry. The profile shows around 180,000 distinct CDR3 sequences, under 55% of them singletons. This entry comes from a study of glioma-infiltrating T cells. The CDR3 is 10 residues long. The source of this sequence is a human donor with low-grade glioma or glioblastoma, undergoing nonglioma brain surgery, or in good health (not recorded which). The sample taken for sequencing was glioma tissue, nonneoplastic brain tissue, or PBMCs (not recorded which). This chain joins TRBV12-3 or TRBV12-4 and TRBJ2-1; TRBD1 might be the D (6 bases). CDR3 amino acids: CASSPGVQLF. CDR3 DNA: TGTGCCAGCAGTCCAGGGGTGCAGCTCTTC.